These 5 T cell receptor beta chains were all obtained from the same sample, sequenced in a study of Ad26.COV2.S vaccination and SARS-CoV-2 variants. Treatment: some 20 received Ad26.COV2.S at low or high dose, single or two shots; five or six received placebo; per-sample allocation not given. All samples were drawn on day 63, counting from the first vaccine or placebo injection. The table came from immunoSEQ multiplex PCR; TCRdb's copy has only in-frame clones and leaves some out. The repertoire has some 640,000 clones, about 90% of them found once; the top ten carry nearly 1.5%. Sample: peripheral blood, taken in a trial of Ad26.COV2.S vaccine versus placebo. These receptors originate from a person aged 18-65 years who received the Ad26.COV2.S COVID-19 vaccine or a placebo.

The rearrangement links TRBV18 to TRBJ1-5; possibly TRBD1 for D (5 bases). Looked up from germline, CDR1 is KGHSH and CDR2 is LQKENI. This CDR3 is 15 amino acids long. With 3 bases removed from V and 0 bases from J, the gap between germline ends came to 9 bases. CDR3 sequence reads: CASSPGGGSNQPQHF. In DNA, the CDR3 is TGTGCCAGCTCACCCGGCGGGGGTAGCAATCAGCCCCAGCATTTT.

CDR3 residues: CASSFSHTDTQYF. CDR3 bases: TGTGCCAGCAGTTTTTCACACACAGATACGCAGTATTTT. This chain uses TRBV27 with TRBJ2-3, with D hard to call. Germline loops: CDR1 MNHEY, CDR2 SMNVEV (reference sequence). The CDR3 sequence is 13 residues long. V lost 3 bases and J lost 2, with 6 bases in between.

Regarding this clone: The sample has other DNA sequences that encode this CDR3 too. Written as DNA, the CDR3 is TGTGCCAGTAGTATTCGGGACGGGTCCTACGAGCAGTACTTC. It codes for CASSIRDGSYEQYF. V is TRBV19 and J is TRBJ2-7; D possibly uses TRBD1 or TRBD2 (5 bases each). The V gene lost 3 bases and the J gene lost 1 base, with 10 bases spanning the gap. The CDR3 length is 14 residues. The V gene's germline CDR1 is LNHDA and CDR2 SQIVND (reference sequence).

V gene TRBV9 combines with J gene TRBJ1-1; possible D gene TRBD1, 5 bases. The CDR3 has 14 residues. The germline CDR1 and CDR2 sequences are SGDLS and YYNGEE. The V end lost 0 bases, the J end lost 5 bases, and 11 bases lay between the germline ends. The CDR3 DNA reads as TGTGCCAGCAGCGTAGGAGGGACTGGGACTGAAGCTTTCTTT. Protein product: CASSVGGTGTEAFF.

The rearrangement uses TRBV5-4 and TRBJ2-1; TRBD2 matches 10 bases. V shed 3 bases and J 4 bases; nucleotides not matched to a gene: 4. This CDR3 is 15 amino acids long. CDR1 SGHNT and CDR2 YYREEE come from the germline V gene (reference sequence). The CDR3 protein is CASSSAGGQYNEQFF. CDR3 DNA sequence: TGTGCCAGCAGCTCAGCGGGGGGGCAGTACAATGAGCAGTTCTTC.